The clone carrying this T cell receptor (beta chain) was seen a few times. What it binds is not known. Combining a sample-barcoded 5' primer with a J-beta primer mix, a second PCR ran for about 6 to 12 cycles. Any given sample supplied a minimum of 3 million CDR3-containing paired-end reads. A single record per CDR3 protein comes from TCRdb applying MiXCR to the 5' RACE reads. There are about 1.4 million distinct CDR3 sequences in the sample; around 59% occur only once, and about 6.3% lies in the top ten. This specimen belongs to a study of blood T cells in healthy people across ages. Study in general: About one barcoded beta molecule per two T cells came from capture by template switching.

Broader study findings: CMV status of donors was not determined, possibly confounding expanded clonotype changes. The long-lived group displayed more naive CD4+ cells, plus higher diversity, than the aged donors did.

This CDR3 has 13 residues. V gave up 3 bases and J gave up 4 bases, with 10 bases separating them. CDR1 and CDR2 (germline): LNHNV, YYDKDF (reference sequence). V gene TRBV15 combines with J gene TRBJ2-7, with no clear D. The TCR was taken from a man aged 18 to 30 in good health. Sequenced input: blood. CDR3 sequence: CATSSAYRYEQYF. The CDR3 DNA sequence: TGTGCCACCAGCAGTGCTTATCGGTACGAGCAGTACTTC.